These 19 T cell receptor beta chains were sequenced from one sample in a study of blood T cell repertoires in COVID-19. Method: immunoSEQ multiplex PCR; TCRdb's copy keeps in-frame clones and lacks some. The sample lists about 40,000 clones, approximately 80% occurring once. Source material: peripheral blood. The receptors were gathered from an older woman with acute or convalescent COVID-19.

The gene calls are TRBV19 and TRBJ1-1; 7 bases are a match to TRBD1. This CDR3 has 15 residues. V lost 4 bases, J lost 2 bases, and 7 bases stayed unmatched. Germline V gives CDR1 LNHDA, CDR2 SQIVND (reference sequence). The CDR3 nucleotides read TGTGCCAGTAGTACTGCGGACAGGAGAAACACTGAAGCTTTCTTT. Translated: CASSTADRRNTEAFF.

This rearrangement joins TRBV5-5 to TRBJ1-1; 10 bases are shared with TRBD1. Germline values: CDR1 SGHKS, CDR2 YYEKEE (reference sequence). This CDR3 is built from 16 residues. The J segment lost 1 base and the V segment lost 2 bases, leaving 5 bases of the junction unmatched. As DNA, the CDR3 is TGTGCCAGCAGCTTAAGGACAGGGGGTAAGAACACTGAAGCTTTCTTT. Protein product: CASSLRTGGKNTEAFF.

This rearrangement joins TRBV9 to TRBJ2-5; 7 nucleotides agree with TRBD2. CDR1 is SGDLS and CDR2 is YYNGEE in the germline V gene. This CDR3 contains 13 residues. With 7 bases clipped from V and 2 bases from J, the junction kept 5 bases outside the gene matches. The CDR3, as DNA: TGTGCCAGCCAGCGGGGTATTCAAGAGACCCAGTACTTC. Translated: CASQRGIQETQYF.

This chain links TRBV6-6 with TRBJ1-1; D gene uncertain. Between the trimmed V and J ends, which lost 5 bases and 1 base, there was a span of 8 bases. CDR1 and CDR2 from the germline V gene are MNHNY and SVGAGI (reference sequence). The CDR3 runs 13 residues. CDR3 residues: CASSPLRNTEAFF. In DNA form, the CDR3 reads TGTGCCAGCAGTCCACTCCGGAACACTGAAGCTTTCTTT.

This rearrangement joins TRBV30 to TRBJ2-7, with a weak D call TRBD2 (7 bases). The CDR3 is made up of 15 amino acids. Germline-derived CDR1 and CDR2 are GTSNPN and SVGIG (reference sequence). Deletions cut 1 base from V and 5 bases from J, with 18 bases between. The CDR3 protein is CAWSGGGGRVDEQYF. The CDR3 DNA is TGTGCCTGGAGTGGCGGGGGCGGTAGAGTCGACGAGCAGTACTTC.

This clone has only a few counts. This sequence joins TRBV13 and TRBJ2-1; D is possibly TRBD2 (5 bases). Germline V lookup: CDR1 PRHDT, CDR2 FYEKMQ (reference sequence). This CDR3 region has 11 residues. V shed 5 bases and J shed 8 bases, with 7 bases lying between them. The CDR3 loop reads CASSDGDEQFF. The CDR3 DNA sequence: TGTGCCAGCAGCGACGGGGATGAGCAGTTCTTC.

The chain couples TRBV5-1 to TRBJ1-6, with TRBD1 matching 9 bases. The CDR3 spans 17 residues. The germline gives CDR1 SGHRS, CDR2 YFSETQ. V dropped 0 bases and J dropped 7; count of bases not matched to a gene: 8. The CDR3 nucleotides read TGCGCCAGCAGCTTGGACAACCCGGGACAGGGCAATTCACCCCTCCACTTT. Translating it yields CASSLDNPGQGNSPLHF.

The chain couples TRBV29-1 to TRBJ1-3, with TRBD1 as a possible D gene (5 bases). The V gene lost 4 bases and the J gene lost 1 base, with 11 bases spanning the gap. Germline-derived CDR1 and CDR2 are SQVTM and ANQGSEA. The CDR3 loop spans 14 amino acids. The CDR3 here is CSVVVAGSGNTIYF. CDR3 DNA: TGCAGCGTTGTCGTGGCAGGGTCTGGAAACACCATATATTTT. The full variable domain, rest sourced from reference TRBV29-1 and TRBJ1-3, is SAVISQKPSRDICQRGTSLTIQCQVDSQVTMMFWYRQQPGQSLTLIATANQGSEATYESGFVIDKFPISRPNLTFSTLTVSNMSPEDSSIYLCSVVVAGSGNTIYFGEGSWLTVV.

The chain carries TRBV5-1 and TRBJ2-7; TRBD1 aligns across 7 bases. Looked up from germline, CDR1 is SGHRS and CDR2 is YFSETQ. The CDR3 spans 18 residues. V lost 4 bases, J lost 0 bases, and 16 bases stayed unmatched. In DNA, the CDR3 is TGCGCCAGCAGCGCCTTACAGGGGAGTAGTGGCAGCTCCTACGAGCAGTACTTC. The encoded protein is CASSALQGSSGSSYEQYF.

The CDR3 is CASTPLRGSGGPGELFF. The DNA of the CDR3 is TGTGCCAGCACCCCCTTAAGAGGCAGTGGAGGGCCCGGGGAGCTGTTTTTT. V usage is TRBV6-2 or TRBV6-3 and J usage is TRBJ2-2; possible D gene TRBD2, 6 bases. The CDR3 runs 17 residues. V was cut by 7 bases and J by 6 bases, with 24 bases left in between. The V gene's germline CDR1 is MNHEY and CDR2 SVGEGT.

V usage is TRBV5-6 and J usage is TRBJ2-7; the match to TRBD2 covers 7 bases. The trim removed 4 bases at V and 7 bases at J, leaving 17 bases unmatched. The CDR3 length is 16 residues. Germline CDR1 SGHDT, CDR2 YYEEEE. CDR3 in amino acids: CASSAYGTTAVGEQYF. The CDR3, as DNA: TGTGCCAGCAGCGCCTACGGGACTACCGCCGTCGGGGAGCAGTACTTC.

This chain joins TRBV12-3 or TRBV12-4 and TRBJ1-1, with D hard to call. CDR3 length: 13 amino acids. The V and J ends lost 7 bases and 6 bases respectively, with 15 bases between them. Here the CDR3 reads CASTPFSGSEAFF. CDR3 DNA: TGTGCCAGCACCCCTTTTTCGGGTTCTGAAGCTTTCTTT.

The chain carries TRBV6-5 and TRBJ2-7; TRBD1 matches 10 bases. This CDR3 has 14 residues. The germline V gene has CDR1 MNHEY and CDR2 SVGAGI. Trimming took 6 bases from V and 4 from J; bases not matched to a gene: 6. The CDR3: CASSRDRGRYEQYF. The CDR3, as DNA: TGTGCCAGCAGCCGGGACAGGGGTCGGTACGAGCAGTACTTC.

The table lists this clone with a count of one. The gene calls are TRBV5-8 and TRBJ1-1, with 10 bases aligning to TRBD1. Germline CDR1 and CDR2: SGHTS and YDEGEE. The CDR3 spans 15 residues. With 2 bases clipped from V and 3 bases from J, the junction kept 4 bases outside the gene matches. CDR3 residues: CASSLRQGAYTEAFF. The CDR3 DNA reads as TGTGCCAGCAGCTTACGACAGGGGGCGTACACTGAAGCTTTCTTT.

V gene TRBV15 combines with J gene TRBJ1-2; 8 positions match TRBD1. The CDR3 contains 15 residues. J lost 2 bases, V lost 4 bases, and 6 bases had no gene match. Germline V gene lookup returns CDR1 LNHNV and CDR2 YYDKDF (reference sequence). This chain's CDR3 is CATSITGGGNYGYTF. CDR3 nucleotide sequence: TGTGCCACCAGCATAACAGGGGGGGGAAACTATGGCTACACCTTC.

This clone was recorded only once. V is TRBV7-3 and J is TRBJ1-5; possible D gene TRBD1, 5 bases. The CDR3 consists of 13 residues. Trimming removed 0 bases at V and 5 bases at J, with 5 bases between. The V gene's germline CDR1 is SGHTA and CDR2 FQGTGA. CDR3 amino acids: CASSLTRDQPQHF. Here the CDR3 DNA reads TGTGCCAGCAGCTTAACCAGGGATCAGCCCCAGCATTTT.

V and J are TRBV5-6 and TRBJ2-7; 9 bases agree with TRBD1. V lost 4 bases and J lost 4; bases outside the gene matches: 6. This CDR3 comprises 14 residues. The V gene's germline CDR1 is SGHDT and CDR2 YYEEEE. The CDR3 coding sequence is TGTGCCAGCAGCCTTGACAGGGGGAGGTACGAGCAGTACTTC. It specifies CASSLDRGRYEQYF.

The chain couples TRBV5-1 to TRBJ2-7; 8 bases line up with TRBD1. This CDR3 comprises 14 residues. Germline trimming cut 4 bases from V and 6 bases from J; bases unmatched to any gene: 9. Germline V lookup: CDR1 SGHRS, CDR2 YFSETQ. The CDR3 region has the DNA TGCGCCAGCAGCACCGGACAGGGAGTAAGCGAGCAGTACTTC. Encoded protein: CASSTGQGVSEQYF.

The chain joins TRBV28 to TRBJ1-3; no definite D call. Trimming took off 7 bases at V and 0 bases at J, with 7 bases between the two ends. Germline CDR1 reads MDHEN; CDR2 reads SYDVKM. The length of the CDR3 is 13 residues. The CDR3 reads CASTRASGNTIYF. The CDR3 nucleotides read TGTGCCAGCACCCGAGCCTCTGGAAACACCATATATTTT.